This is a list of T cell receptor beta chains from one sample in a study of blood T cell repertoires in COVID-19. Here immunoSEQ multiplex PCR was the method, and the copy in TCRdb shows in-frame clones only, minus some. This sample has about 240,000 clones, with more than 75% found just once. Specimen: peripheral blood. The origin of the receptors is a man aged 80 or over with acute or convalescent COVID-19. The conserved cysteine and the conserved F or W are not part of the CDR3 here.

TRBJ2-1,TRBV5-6,ASSFSGAGIGEQF
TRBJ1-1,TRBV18,ASSPGQNTEAF
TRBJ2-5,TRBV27,ASSHLQETQY
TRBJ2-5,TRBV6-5,ASTPGRGRDQY
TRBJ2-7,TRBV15,ATSRGLAGVDEQY
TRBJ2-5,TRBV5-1,ASSAGTAQETQY
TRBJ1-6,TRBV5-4,ASSLAQGDNSPLH
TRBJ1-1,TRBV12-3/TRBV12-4,ASSLRPEIGAF
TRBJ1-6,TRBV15,ATSRDGRRNSPLH
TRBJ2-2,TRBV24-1,ATALGGSANTGELF
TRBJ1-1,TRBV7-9,ASSLPTANTEAF
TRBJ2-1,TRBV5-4,ASINRRGGNEQF
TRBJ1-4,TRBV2,ASAGSTNEKLF
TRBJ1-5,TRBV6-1,ASSAGQGAPRNQPQH
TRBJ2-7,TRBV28,ASSLNPGTVSYEQY
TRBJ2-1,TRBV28,ASSLAGFGNEQF
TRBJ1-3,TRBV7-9,ASSAGESGNTIY
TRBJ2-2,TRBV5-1,ASSLGQGTGELF
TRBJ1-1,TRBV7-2,ASSTQEGTEAF
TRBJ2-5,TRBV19,ASSTRQVRGETQY
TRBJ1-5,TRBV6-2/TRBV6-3,ASSYERNQPQH
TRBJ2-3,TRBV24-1,ATSDQGQISDTQY
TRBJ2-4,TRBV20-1,SASMQGHGNIQY
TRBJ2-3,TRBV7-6,ASSRQTGGSDTQY